This passage covers 3 T cell receptor beta chains from one sample sequenced in a study of T-cell reconstitution after alpha-beta-depleted transplantation in children. Library preparation (for TCRbeta) was performed with unique molecular identifiers. TCRdb processed the PCR reads anew with MiXCR; each CDR3 protein has one entry. Here the sample spans around 340,000 distinct CDR3 sequences, 13% being singletons. The sequenced sample was PBMCs, obtained from the stem cell graft. The receptor source for this set is a human donor who donated a stem cell graft to a child with Fanconi anemia.

V and J are TRBV19 and TRBJ1-5; D remains ambiguous. V lost 6 bases, J lost 0 bases, and 6 bases lay in between. The CDR3 spans 13 residues. Germline CDR1 reads LNHDA; CDR2 reads SQIVND (reference sequence). CDR3 in amino acids: CASSGSSNQPQHF. Written as DNA, the CDR3 is TGTGCCAGTAGCGGTTCTAGCAATCAGCCCCAGCATTTT.

This clonotype was observed a few times. This chain links TRBV13 with TRBJ1-1; unclear D gene. The CDR3 extends over 14 amino acids. Deletions cut 6 bases from V and 2 bases from J, with 13 bases between. Germline assignment: CDR1 PRHDT and CDR2 FYEKMQ (reference sequence). The CDR3 protein is CASSFGPDNTEAFF. CDR3 DNA: TGTGCCAGCAGTTTCGGACCGGACAACACTGAAGCTTTCTTT.

The gene calls are TRBV28 and TRBJ1-2, with 7 positions matching TRBD1. Unmatched junction bases numbered 8, after V lost 6 bases and J lost 1 base. Looked up from germline, CDR1 is MDHEN and CDR2 is SYDVKM. The CDR3 spans 15 residues. CDR3 sequence: CASSSTGAGNYGYTF. The CDR3 DNA reads as TGTGCCAGCAGCTCTACAGGGGCCGGTAACTATGGCTACACCTTC.